The 2 T cell receptor beta chains below all came from one sample that was sequenced in a study of cytotoxic CD8 clonotypes in ibrutinib-treated CLL. Data came from immunoSEQ multiplex PCR; TCRdb stores just in-frame clones and leaves some out. This table holds just over 200,000 clones, about three quarters found once. The sample consisted of PBMCs, taken after 12 months of ibrutinib treatment. Receptor source: a human donor with chronic lymphocytic leukemia.

This clone appeared a few times. The DNA of the CDR3 is TGTGCCTGGATCTGCTGGCCCCAGCATTTT. This codes for CAWICWPQHF. The rearrangement joins TRBV30 to TRBJ1-5; no clear D gene. The CDR3 is 10 amino acids. CDR1 and CDR2 (germline): GTSNPN, SVGIG (reference sequence). Deletions cut 4 bases from V and 9 bases from J, with 7 bases between.

This clone showed up just a few times. The sample contains more than one DNA sequence encoding this CDR3. V is TRBV9 and J is TRBJ1-4, with D unresolved. CDR1 is SGDLS, CDR2 YYNGEE, per germline. There are 15 residues in the CDR3. The V and J ends lost 0 bases and 0 bases respectively, with 6 bases between them. This CDR3 reads CASSVGSSTNEKLFF. CDR3 coding DNA: TGTGCCAGCAGCGTAGGGAGTTCAACTAATGAAAAACTGTTTTTT.